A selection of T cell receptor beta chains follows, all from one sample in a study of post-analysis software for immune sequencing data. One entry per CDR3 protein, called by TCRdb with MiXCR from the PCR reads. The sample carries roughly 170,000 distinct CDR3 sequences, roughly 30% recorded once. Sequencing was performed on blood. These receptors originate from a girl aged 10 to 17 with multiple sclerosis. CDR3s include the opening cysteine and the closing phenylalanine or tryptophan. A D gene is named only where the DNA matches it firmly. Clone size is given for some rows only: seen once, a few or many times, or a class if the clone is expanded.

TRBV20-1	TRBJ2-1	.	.	TGCAGTGCTAGGGTTAGCGACAATAAGCAGTTCTTC	CSARVSDNKQFF
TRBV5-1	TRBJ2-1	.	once	TGCGCCAGCAGCTTTGTAGGGGAACCCTACAATGAGCAGTTCTTC	CASSFVGEPYNEQFF
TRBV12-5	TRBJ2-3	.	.	TGTGCTAGTGGTTCCCGACCGGGAAGCACAGATACGCAGTATTTT	CASGSRPGSTDTQYF
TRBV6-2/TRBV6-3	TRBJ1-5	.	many	TGTGCCAGCACCCAGGAACGGTATCAGCCCCAGCATTTT	CASTQERYQPQHF
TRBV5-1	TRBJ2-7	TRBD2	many	TGCGCCAGCAGCTTGGAACCGGGACTAGCCAACGAGCAGTACTTC	CASSLEPGLANEQYF
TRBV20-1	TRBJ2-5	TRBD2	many	TGCAGTGCTAGAAGATGGCGGGAGGGCCCCCAAGAGACCCAGTACTTC	CSARRWREGPQETQYF
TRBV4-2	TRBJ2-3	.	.	TGTGCCAGCAGCCAAGAGGGTGGGGGCACAGATACGCAGTATTTT	CASSQEGGGTDTQYF
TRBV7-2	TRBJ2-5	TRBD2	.	TGTGCCAGCAGCTTACTAGCGGGCAAAGAGACCCAGTACTTC	CASSLLAGKETQYF
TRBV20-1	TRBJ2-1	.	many	TGCAGTGCCAGGGGGAGACTAGTAGGCTACAATGAGCAGTTCTTC	CSARGRLVGYNEQFF
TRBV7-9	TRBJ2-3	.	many	TGTGCCAGCAGCCCAGCGGACACAGATACGCAGTATTTT	CASSPADTDTQYF
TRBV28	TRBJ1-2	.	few	TGTGCCGGCAGCCCCCCTCGCACAGGGAGTAGTGGCTACACCTTC	CAGSPPRTGSSGYTF
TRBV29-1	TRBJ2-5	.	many	TGCAGCCTGGTGTCAGCCCAAGAGACCCAGTACTTC	CSLVSAQETQYF
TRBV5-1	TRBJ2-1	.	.	TGCGCCAGCAACCGATCCTCTAGCTCCGATGAGCAGTTCTTC	CASNRSSSSDEQFF
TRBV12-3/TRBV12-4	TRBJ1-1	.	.	TGTGCCAGCAGGGGCAGGACAGTTCAAAACACTGAAGCTTTCTTT	CASRGRTVQNTEAFF
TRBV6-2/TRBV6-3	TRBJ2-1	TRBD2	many	TGTGCCAGCAGCCACGGGGGACTATACAATGAGCAGTTCTTC	CASSHGGLYNEQFF
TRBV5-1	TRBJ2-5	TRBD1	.	TGCGCCAGCAGTTTACGCCCACAGGGGGACGAGACCCCGTACTTC	CASSLRPQGDETPYF
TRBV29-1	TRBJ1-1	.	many	TGCAGCGTTGATCCGACAGATAAAAACACTGAAGCTTTCTTT	CSVDPTDKNTEAFF
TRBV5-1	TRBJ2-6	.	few	TGCGCCAGCAGCTTGGAAAGCTCTGGGGCCAACGTCCTGACTTTC	CASSLESSGANVLTF
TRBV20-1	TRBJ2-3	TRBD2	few	TGCAGTGCTAGAGGCGTGGCGGTAGCGGGAGGACCAGATACGCAGTATTTT	CSARGVAVAGGPDTQYF
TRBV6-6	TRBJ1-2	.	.	TGTGCCAGCAGCGACCAACCGCGAGGCTACACCTTC	CASSDQPRGYTF
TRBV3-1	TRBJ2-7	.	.	TGTGCCAGCAGCACTCAGACTAGACCCATCGAGCAGTACTTC	CASSTQTRPIEQYF
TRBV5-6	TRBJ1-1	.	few	TGTGCCAGCAGCCACCATACGCGGGGAAGGACTGAAGCTTTCTTT	CASSHHTRGRTEAFF
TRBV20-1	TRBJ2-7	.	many	TGCAGTGCTAGGGGCAGGGTCTCCTACGAGCAGTACTTC	CSARGRVSYEQYF
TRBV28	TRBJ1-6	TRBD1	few	TGTGCCAGCAGTTCCTCAGGGGGGTTCAATTCACCCCTCCACTTT	CASSSSGGFNSPLHF
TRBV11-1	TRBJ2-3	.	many	TGTGCCAGCAACCGTCGCAGGGAAGATACGCAGTATTTT	CASNRRREDTQYF
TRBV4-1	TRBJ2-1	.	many	TGCGCCAGCAGCCAAGATGGTCATTCTGACGATGAGCAGTTCTTC	CASSQDGHSDDEQFF
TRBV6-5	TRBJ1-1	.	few	TGTGCCAGCGGGTACAGGATTGAAGCTTTCTTT	CASGYRIEAFF
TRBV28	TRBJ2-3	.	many	TGTGCCAGCAGTCCTCAATCCACAGATACGCAGTATTTT	CASSPQSTDTQYF
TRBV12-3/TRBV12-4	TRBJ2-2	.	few	TGTGCCAGCATCCCCAATGGGATCGGGGAGCTGTTTTTT	CASIPNGIGELFF
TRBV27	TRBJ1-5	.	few	TGTGCCAGCAGTTTTCTCAATCAGCCCCAGCATTTT	CASSFLNQPQHF
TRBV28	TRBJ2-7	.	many	TGTGCCAGCAGTGAGGAACTCGACGGGGCCTACGAGCAGTACTTC	CASSEELDGAYEQYF
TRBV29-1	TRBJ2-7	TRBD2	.	TGCAGCGTTGGAGGAGGACTAGCGGGAGGATCCTACGAGCAGTACTTC	CSVGGGLAGGSYEQYF
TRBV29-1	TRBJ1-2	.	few	TGCAGCGTTGATTACAGTGACTATGGCTACACCTTC	CSVDYSDYGYTF
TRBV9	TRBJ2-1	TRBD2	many	TGTGCCAGCAGCGTCTCCCCGGGACTAGGGCCGTACAATGAGCAGTTCTTC	CASSVSPGLGPYNEQFF
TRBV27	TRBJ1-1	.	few	TGTGCCAGCAGTGTTGGGCTAGGGGCTGAAGCTTTCTTT	CASSVGLGAEAFF
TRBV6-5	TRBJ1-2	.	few	TGTGCCAGCAGTCAAAACCTCGGGACCGATGGCTACACCTTC	CASSQNLGTDGYTF
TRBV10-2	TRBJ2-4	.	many	TGCGCCAGCAGTGAGGAGGTAGCCAAAAACATTCAGTACTTC	CASSEEVAKNIQYF
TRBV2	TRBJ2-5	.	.	TGTGCCAGCTCTGATGGGAACAGCCCGAAAGAGACCCAGTACTTC	CASSDGNSPKETQYF
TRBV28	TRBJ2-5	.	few	TGTGCCAGCAGTTTAGGGGGGCGGCTCGATGAGACCCAGTACTTC	CASSLGGRLDETQYF
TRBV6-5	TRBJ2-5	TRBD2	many	TGTGCCAGCAGCCAGGGACTAGCGGGATTCGAGACCCAGTACTTC	CASSQGLAGFETQYF
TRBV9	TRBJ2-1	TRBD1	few	TGTGCCAGCAGCACCGAACTGACAGGGAGCAATGAGCAGTTCTTC	CASSTELTGSNEQFF
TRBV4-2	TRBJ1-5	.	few	TGTGCCAGCAGCCCGGGACTCAGCAATCAGCCCCAGCATTTT	CASSPGLSNQPQHF